These 20 T cell receptor beta chains originate from one sample sequenced in a study of molecular identifiers for immune sequencing clone quantification. A single record per CDR3 protein comes from TCRdb applying MiXCR to the PCR reads. The sample lists 75,000 to 100,000 distinct CDR3 sequences; roughly 19% were seen once. The sequenced sample was naive CD8+ T cells from blood, with Jurkat cell RNA spiked in. The subset was: FACS-sorted CD8+CD4-CCR7+CD45RA+ naive T cells. All receptors come from a human donor in good health. Some libraries in this study had Jurkat cell RNA spiked in.

This clonotype has a count of ten or more. The rearrangement uses TRBV7-2 and TRBJ2-7, with 11 positions matching TRBD2. The trim removed 4 bases at V and 5 bases at J, leaving 4 bases unmatched. Germline V gene lookup returns CDR1 SGHTA and CDR2 FQGNSA. The CDR3 covers 14 residues. CDR3 residues: CASSSPSGGHEQYF. In nucleotides, the CDR3 is TGTGCCAGCAGCTCTCCTAGCGGGGGGCACGAGCAGTACTTC. Supplemented by reference TRBV7-2 and TRBJ2-7, the full variable domain reads GAGVSQSPSNKVTEKGKDVELRCDPISGHTALYWYRQSLGQGLEFLIYFQGNSAPDKSGLPSDRFSAERTGGSVSTLTIQRTQQEDSAVYLCASSSPSGGHEQYFGPGTRLTVT.

This clonotype occurred many times. The chain combines TRBV4-3 with TRBJ2-7; possibly TRBD1 or TRBD2 for D (6 bases each). Germline CDR1 LGHNA, CDR2 YSLEER. Trimming removed 5 bases from V and 7 bases from J, with 24 bases in between. The CDR3 runs 16 residues. The CDR3 DNA reads TGCGCCAGCAGCATGGCCCCGGGGGCCGGCGTTTTGGAGCAGTACTTC. This translates into CASSMAPGAGVLEQYF.

This clonotype showed up many times. The chain uses TRBV5-4 and TRBJ2-1, with D maybe TRBD2 (7 bases). Deletions cut 0 bases from V and 0 bases from J, with 10 bases between. Germline V CDR1 and CDR2: SGHNT, YYREEE (reference sequence). The CDR3 totals 16 residues. DNA for the CDR3: TGTGCCAGCAGCTTGGAGGGGGGGAGCTCCTACAATGAGCAGTTCTTC. Its translation: CASSLEGGSSYNEQFF.

This clonotype was seen many times. V gene TRBV9 combines with J gene TRBJ1-1; no clear D gene. Germline assignment: CDR1 SGDLS and CDR2 YYNGEE. Trimming removed 0 bases at V and 1 base at J, with 7 bases between. This CDR3 is built from 14 residues. The CDR3 region is CASSVGSGNTEAFF. The CDR3 coding sequence is TGTGCCAGCAGCGTAGGATCGGGGAACACTGAAGCTTTCTTT.

V usage is TRBV6-1 and J usage is TRBJ1-6; D unresolved. The germline V and J ends were trimmed by 6 bases and 10 bases, with 16 bases remaining between them. The CDR3 is 14 residues long. The V gene's germline CDR1 is MNHNS and CDR2 SASEGT. CDR3 sequence reads: CASRLEYLESPLHF. CDR3 sequence (DNA): TGTGCCAGCAGATTGGAGTACTTGGAGTCACCCCTCCACTTT.

This clonotype appeared a few times. This chain joins TRBV7-9 and TRBJ2-2; no firm D call. CDR3 length: 15 residues. The V end was cut by 5 bases, the J end by 2 bases, with 12 bases between. Germline loops: CDR1 SEHNR, CDR2 FQNEAQ (reference sequence). The CDR3 is CASSLTAGNTGELFF. The CDR3 DNA sequence: TGTGCCAGCAGCCTAACGGCAGGAAACACCGGGGAGCTGTTTTTT.

About this clonotype: This could be a read error, since a much larger clone is one nucleotide away. CDR3 protein: CASSLMGANTGELFF. The DNA of the CDR3 is TGTGCCAGCAGTTTAATGGGAGCGAACACCGGGGAGCTGTTTTTT. This chain joins TRBV27 and TRBJ2-2; D perhaps matches TRBD2 (5 bases). CDR3 size: 15 residues. Germline CDR1 MNHEY, CDR2 SMNVEV (reference sequence). V lost 2 bases and J lost 0, with 7 bases in between.

V usage is TRBV6-2 or TRBV6-3 and J usage is TRBJ2-2, with 14 bases identical to TRBD2. CDR1 is MNHEY, CDR2 SVGEGT, per germline. The CDR3 is 20 amino acids. With V trimmed by 3 bases and J by 0 bases, 9 bases remained unmatched. In DNA form, the CDR3 reads TGTGCCAGCAGTTATCCCCGACTAGCGGGAGGGCCCACGAACACCGGGGAGCTGTTTTTT. As protein: CASSYPRLAGGPTNTGELFF.

J is TRBJ1-5 and V is TRBV27; D remains ambiguous. Germline values: CDR1 MNHEY, CDR2 SMNVEV (reference sequence). The CDR3 has 13 residues. The ends were cut back, 4 bases at V and 8 bases at J, with 12 bases in the middle. CDR3 sequence reads: CASSSDGLEPQHF. CDR3 coding DNA: TGTGCCAGCAGTTCGGACGGCTTAGAGCCCCAGCATTTT.

The chain employs TRBV30 and TRBJ2-3; D gene uncertain. V shed 0 bases and J shed 4 bases, with 5 bases lying between them. From germline, CDR1 is GTSNPN and CDR2 SVGIG (reference sequence). The CDR3 consists of 12 residues. The CDR3 here is CAWSVGADTQYF. For the CDR3, the DNA is TGTGCCTGGAGTGTAGGAGCAGATACGCAGTATTTT.

Remarks on this clonotype: One base away lies a much larger clone, so this may be a sequencing read error. The V and J genes are TRBV20-1 and TRBJ1-1, with a weak D call TRBD1 (6 bases). This CDR3 spans 13 amino acids. Trimming took off 3 bases at V and 1 base at J, with 9 bases between the two ends. The V gene's germline CDR1 is DFQATT and CDR2 SNEGSKA (reference sequence). This chain's CDR3 is CSARGAENTEAFF. For the CDR3, the DNA is TGCAGTGCTAGGGGGGCCGAGAACACTGAAGCTTTCTTT.

This clonotype was seen ten or more times. This chain links TRBV7-9 with TRBJ1-4; the D gene is possibly TRBD1 (5 bases). Trimming left V 2 bases short and J 3 bases short, with 13 bases between. The CDR3 totals 16 residues. CDR1 and CDR2 from the germline V gene are SEHNR and FQNEAQ (reference sequence). The CDR3 DNA is TGTGCCAGCAGCTTACAAGCAGGGCGGTCTAATGAAAAACTGTTTTTT. Its translation is CASSLQAGRSNEKLFF. The full variable domain, with the rest looked up from reference TRBV7-9 and TRBJ1-4, is DTGVSQNPRHKITKRGQNVTFRCDPISEHNRLYWYRQTLGQGPEFLTYFQNEAQLEKSRLLSDRFSAERPKGSFSTLEIQRTEQGDSAMYLCASSLQAGRSNEKLFFGSGTQLSVL.

This clonotype was seen at least ten times. The gene calls are TRBV4-3 and TRBJ1-5, with D perhaps matching TRBD1 (5 bases). V was cut by 0 bases and J by 6 bases, with 12 bases left in between. CDR3 length: 15 residues. From germline, CDR1 is LGHNA and CDR2 YSLEER. The CDR3 coding sequence is TGCGCCAGCAGCCAAGACAGGGCTAGTATTCAGCCCCAGCATTTT. Translation: CASSQDRASIQPQHF.

The V and J genes are TRBV11-2 and TRBJ2-2; TRBD1 or TRBD2 may be the D gene (5 bases each). This CDR3 region has 19 residues. V was clipped by 5 bases and J by 2 bases, with 24 bases between them. CDR1 SGHAT and CDR2 FQNNGV come from the germline V gene. The CDR3 DNA follows: TGTGCCAGCAGCACCCTGGGGCAGGACGGACCGGGAAACACCGGGGAGCTGTTTTTT. It is translated as CASSTLGQDGPGNTGELFF.

In its sample, this clonotype was seen a few times. The chain joins TRBV12-3 or TRBV12-4 to TRBJ2-5; 8 bases map to TRBD2. The ends lost 6 bases at V and 7 bases at J; junction bases unmatched: 7. This CDR3 spans 13 amino acids. The DNA for the CDR3 is TGTGCCAGCAGCGGGGGGGCCGGAGGGACCCAGTACTTC. Its protein product is CASSGGAGGTQYF.

This clonotype occurred many times. The chain couples TRBV2 to TRBJ2-2; D not certain. Germline values: CDR1 SNHLY, CDR2 FYNNEI. CDR3 length: 14 amino acids. Trimming left V 5 bases short and J 3 bases short, with 10 bases between. The CDR3 DNA sequence: TGTGCCAGCAGTTCCGGGCCCCACACCGGGGAGCTGTTTTTT. It specifies CASSSGPHTGELFF.

This clonotype came up many times. The chain uses TRBV27 and TRBJ2-7; 8 bases are a match to TRBD2. The CDR3 loop spans 16 amino acids. Germline CDR1 is MNHEY and CDR2 is SMNVEV (reference sequence). The junction had 13 bases not matched to a gene; V was cut back by 4 bases and J by 5 bases. CDR3 coding DNA: TGTGCCAGCAGTTCCCTGGCGGTAGCGGGAATCGACGAGCAGTACTTC. This gives the protein CASSSLAVAGIDEQYF.

This clonotype was found many times. The rearrangement links TRBV12-3 or TRBV12-4 to TRBJ2-7; D is possibly TRBD1 (6 bases). This CDR3 contains 16 residues. Trimming stripped 6 bases from V and 9 bases from J, with 27 bases between. The CDR3 region has the DNA TGTGCCAGCAGCACGAATACAGGGATCTTGTCTATCGGGCAGTACTTC. This translates into CASSTNTGILSIGQYF.

This clonotype was observed many times. This chain joins TRBV7-2 and TRBJ1-5; D not certain. Germline-derived CDR1 and CDR2 are SGHTA and FQGNSA. Trimming stripped 5 bases from V and 7 bases from J, with 18 bases between. The CDR3 sequence is 15 residues long. This chain's CDR3 is CASSPALGSRQPQHF. Here the CDR3 DNA reads TGTGCCAGCAGCCCTGCTTTGGGTAGTCGGCAGCCCCAGCATTTT.

In this sample, this clonotype turned up many times. The chain links TRBV20-1 to TRBJ2-2; D gene unclear. V was trimmed by 6 bases and J by 4 bases, leaving 12 bases between them. The CDR3 loop spans 13 amino acids. The germline CDR1 and CDR2 sequences are DFQATT and SNEGSKA (reference sequence). CDR3: CSARNLGTGELFF. The CDR3 DNA reads TGCAGTGCGCGGAACCTTGGCACCGGGGAGCTGTTTTTT.